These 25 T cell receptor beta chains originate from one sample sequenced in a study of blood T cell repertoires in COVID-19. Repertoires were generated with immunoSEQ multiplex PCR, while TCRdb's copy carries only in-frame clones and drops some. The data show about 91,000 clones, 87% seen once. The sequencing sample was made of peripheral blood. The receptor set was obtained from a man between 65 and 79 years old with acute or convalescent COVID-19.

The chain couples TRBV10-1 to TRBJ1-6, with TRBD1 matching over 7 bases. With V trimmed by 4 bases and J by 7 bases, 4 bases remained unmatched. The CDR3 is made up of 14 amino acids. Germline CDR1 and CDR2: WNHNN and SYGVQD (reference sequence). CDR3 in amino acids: CASSVARGNSPLHF. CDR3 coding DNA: TGCGCCAGCAGTGTTGCCAGGGGGAATTCACCCCTCCACTTT.

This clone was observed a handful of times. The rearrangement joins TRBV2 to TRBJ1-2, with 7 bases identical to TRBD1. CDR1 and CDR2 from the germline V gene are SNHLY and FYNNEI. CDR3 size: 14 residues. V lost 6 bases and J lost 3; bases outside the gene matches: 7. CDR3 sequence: CASSILTGDYGYTF. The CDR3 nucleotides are TGTGCCAGCAGCATTCTAACAGGGGACTATGGCTACACCTTC.

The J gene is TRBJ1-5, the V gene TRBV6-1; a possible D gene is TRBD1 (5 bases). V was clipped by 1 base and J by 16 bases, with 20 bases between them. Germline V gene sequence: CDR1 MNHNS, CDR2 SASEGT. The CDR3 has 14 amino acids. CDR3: CASSEGYRTFYPHF. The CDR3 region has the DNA TGTGCCAGCAGTGAAGGTTACAGGACCTTCTACCCCCATTTT.

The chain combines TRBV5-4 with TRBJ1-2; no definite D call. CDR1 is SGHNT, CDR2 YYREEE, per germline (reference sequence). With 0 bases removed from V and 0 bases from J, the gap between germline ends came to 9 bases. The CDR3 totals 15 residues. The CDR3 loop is CASSLEAGSNYGYTF. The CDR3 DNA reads TGTGCCAGCAGCTTGGAGGCAGGATCTAACTATGGCTACACCTTC. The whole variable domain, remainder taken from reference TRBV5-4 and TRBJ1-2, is ETGVTQSPTHLIKTRGQQVTLRCSSQSGHNTVSWYQQALGQGPQFIFQYYREEENGRGNFPPRFSGLQFPNYSSELNVNALELDDSALYLCASSLEAGSNYGYTFGSGTRLTVV.

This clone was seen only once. CDR3 nucleotides: TGTGCCAGCAGTTTAAATATAGGCAGGGGGCGCGGGAACACTGAAGCTTTCTTT. This gives the protein CASSLNIGRGRGNTEAFF. The chain joins TRBV28 to TRBJ1-1; 8 bases align to TRBD1. The V gene's germline CDR1 is MDHEN and CDR2 SYDVKM. This CDR3 comprises 18 residues. V trimming: 2 bases; J trimming: 1 base; junction bases outside the gene matches: 12.

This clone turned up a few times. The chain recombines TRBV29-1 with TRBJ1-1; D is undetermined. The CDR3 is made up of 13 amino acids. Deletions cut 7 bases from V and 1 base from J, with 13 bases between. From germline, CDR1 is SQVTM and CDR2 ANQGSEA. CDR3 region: CSGERAPNTEAFF. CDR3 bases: TGCAGCGGGGAGAGGGCCCCGAACACTGAAGCTTTCTTT.

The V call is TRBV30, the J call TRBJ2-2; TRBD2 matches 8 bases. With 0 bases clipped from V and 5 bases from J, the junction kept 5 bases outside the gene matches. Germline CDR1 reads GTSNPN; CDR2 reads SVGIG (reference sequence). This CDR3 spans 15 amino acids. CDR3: CAWSVHSSGTGELFF. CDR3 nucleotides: TGTGCCTGGAGTGTACACTCTAGCGGGACCGGGGAGCTGTTTTTT.

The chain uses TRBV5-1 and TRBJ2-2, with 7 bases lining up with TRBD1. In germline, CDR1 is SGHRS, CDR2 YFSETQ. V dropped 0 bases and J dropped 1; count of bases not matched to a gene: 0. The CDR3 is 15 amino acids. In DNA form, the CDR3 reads TGCGCCAGCAGCTTGGGGGACAGGAACACCGGGGAGCTGTTTTTT. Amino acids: CASSLGDRNTGELFF.

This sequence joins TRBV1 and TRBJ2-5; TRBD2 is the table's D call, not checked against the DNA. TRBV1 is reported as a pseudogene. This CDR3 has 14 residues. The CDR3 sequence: CTSSPGLARETQYF. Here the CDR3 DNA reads TGCACCAGCAGCCCGGGACTAGCCAGGGAGACCCAGTACTTC.

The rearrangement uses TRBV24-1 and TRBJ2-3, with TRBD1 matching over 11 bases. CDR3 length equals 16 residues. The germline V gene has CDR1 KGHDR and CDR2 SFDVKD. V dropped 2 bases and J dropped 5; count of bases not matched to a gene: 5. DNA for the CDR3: TGTGCCACCAGTGATTACGGGACAGGGGGTGGAGATACGCAGTATTTT. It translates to CATSDYGTGGGDTQYF.

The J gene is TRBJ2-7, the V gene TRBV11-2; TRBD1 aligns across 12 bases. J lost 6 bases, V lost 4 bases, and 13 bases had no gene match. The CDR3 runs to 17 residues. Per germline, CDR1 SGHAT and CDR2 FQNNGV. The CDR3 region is CASSSGSGTGGVIEQYF. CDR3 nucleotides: TGTGCCAGCAGCTCAGGGAGTGGGACAGGGGGCGTGATCGAGCAGTACTTC. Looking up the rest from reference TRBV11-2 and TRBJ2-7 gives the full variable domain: EAGVAQSPRYKIIEKRQSVAFWCNPISGHATLYWYQQILGQGPKLLIQFQNNGVVDDSQLPKDRFSAERLKGVDSTLKIQPAKLEDSAVYLCASSSGSGTGGVIEQYFGPGTRLTVT.

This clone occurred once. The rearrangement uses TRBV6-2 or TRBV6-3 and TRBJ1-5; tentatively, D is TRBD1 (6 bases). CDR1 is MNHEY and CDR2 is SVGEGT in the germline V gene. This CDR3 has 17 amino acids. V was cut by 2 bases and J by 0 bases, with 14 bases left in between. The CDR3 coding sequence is TGTGCCAGCAGTTACGGGACATCAACCTATAGCAATCAGCCCCAGCATTTT. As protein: CASSYGTSTYSNQPQHF.

CDR3 nucleotides: TGTGCCAGCAGCGTACTCTCAGGGGGTTTGGGATCACCCCTCCACTTT. Residues: CASSVLSGGLGSPLHF. The rearrangement links TRBV9 to TRBJ1-6, with TRBD1 matching over 7 bases. The V and J ends lost 1 base and 10 bases, in that order; junction bases with no gene match: 11. The CDR3 totals 16 residues. Looked up from germline, CDR1 is SGDLS and CDR2 is YYNGEE.

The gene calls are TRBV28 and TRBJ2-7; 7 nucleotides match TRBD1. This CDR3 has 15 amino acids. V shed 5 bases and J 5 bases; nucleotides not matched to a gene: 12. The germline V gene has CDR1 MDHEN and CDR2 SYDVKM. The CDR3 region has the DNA TGTGCCAGCAGTCATAATATCACAGGGGAAAACGAGCAGTACTTC. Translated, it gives CASSHNITGENEQYF.

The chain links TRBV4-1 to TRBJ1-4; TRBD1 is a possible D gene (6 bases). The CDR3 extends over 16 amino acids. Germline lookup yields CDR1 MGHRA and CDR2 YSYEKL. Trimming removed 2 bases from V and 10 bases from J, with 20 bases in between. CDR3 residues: CASSQPSQGRRGKLFF. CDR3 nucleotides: TGCGCCAGCAGCCAACCTTCTCAGGGGCGTCGTGGAAAACTGTTTTTT.

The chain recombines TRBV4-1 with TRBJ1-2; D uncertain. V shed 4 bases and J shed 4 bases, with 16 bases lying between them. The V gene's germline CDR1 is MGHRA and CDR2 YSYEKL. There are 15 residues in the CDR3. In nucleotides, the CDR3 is TGCGCCAGCAGCCCTCAGGCCCTTTTAGGCTATGGCTACACCTTC. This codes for CASSPQALLGYGYTF.

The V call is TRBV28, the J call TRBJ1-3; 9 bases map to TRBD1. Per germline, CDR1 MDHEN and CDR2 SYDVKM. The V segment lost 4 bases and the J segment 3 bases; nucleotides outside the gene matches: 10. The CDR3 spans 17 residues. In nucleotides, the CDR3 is TGTGCCAGCAGTTCCCCTTTACAGGGGGCGGGTGGAAACACCATATATTTT. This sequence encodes CASSSPLQGAGGNTIYF.

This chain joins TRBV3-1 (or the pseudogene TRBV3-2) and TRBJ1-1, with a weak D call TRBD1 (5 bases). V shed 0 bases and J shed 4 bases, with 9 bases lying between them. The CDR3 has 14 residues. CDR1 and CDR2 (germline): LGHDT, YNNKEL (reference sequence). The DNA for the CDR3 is TGTGCCAGCAGCCAAGACCCCGGGGGCACTGAAGCTTTCTTT. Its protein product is CASSQDPGGTEAFF.

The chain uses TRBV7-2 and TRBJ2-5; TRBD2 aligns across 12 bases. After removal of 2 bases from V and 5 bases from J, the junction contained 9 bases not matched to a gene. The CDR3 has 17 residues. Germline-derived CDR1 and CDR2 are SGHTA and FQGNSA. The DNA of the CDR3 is TGTGCCAGCAGCTTATCTAGCGGGGGGGCCACGGGCGAGACCCAGTACTTC. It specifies CASSLSSGGATGETQYF.

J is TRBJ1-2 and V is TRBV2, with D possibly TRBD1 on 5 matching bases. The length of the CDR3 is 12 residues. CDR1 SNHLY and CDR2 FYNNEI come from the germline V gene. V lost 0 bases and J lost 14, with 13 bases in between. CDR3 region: CASSEAAQGGTF. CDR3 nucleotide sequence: TGTGCCAGCAGTGAAGCTGCGCAGGGAGGTACCTTC.

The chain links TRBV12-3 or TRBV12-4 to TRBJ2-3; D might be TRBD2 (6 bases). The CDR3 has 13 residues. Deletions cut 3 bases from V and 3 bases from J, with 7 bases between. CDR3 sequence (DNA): TGTGCCAGCAGTTTTGGGGGGACAGATACGCAGTATTTT. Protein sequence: CASSFGGTDTQYF.

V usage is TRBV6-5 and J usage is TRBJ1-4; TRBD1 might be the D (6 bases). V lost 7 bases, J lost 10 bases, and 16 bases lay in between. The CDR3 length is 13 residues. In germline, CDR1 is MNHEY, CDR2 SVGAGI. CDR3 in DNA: TGTGCCAGCACCTCGGGATTGGACAGAAAACTGTTTTTT. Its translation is CASTSGLDRKLFF.

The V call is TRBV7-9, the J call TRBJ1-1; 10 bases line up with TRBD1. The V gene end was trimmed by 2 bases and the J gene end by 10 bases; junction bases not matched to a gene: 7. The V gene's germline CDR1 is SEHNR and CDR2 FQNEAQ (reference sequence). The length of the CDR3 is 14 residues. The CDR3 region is CASSLSPGDRGAFF. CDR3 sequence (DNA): TGTGCCAGCAGCTTAAGTCCTGGGGACAGGGGAGCTTTCTTT.

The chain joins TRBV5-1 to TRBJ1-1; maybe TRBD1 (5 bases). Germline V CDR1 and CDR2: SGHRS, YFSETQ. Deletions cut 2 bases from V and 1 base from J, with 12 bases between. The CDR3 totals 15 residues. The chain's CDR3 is CASSLGHLTNTEAFF. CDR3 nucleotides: TGCGCCAGCAGCTTAGGACACCTCACGAACACTGAAGCTTTCTTT.

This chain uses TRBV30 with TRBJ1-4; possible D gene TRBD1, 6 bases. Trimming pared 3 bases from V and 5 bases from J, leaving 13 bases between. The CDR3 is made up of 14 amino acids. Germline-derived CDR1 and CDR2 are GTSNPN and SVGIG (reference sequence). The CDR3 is CAWSLGQLNEKLFF. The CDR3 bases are TGTGCCTGGAGCTTGGGACAACTAAATGAAAAACTGTTTTTT.